The present entry profiles one T cell receptor beta chain with its context. The antigen is unknown. This sample was taken from a study of T cell repertoires in ileal Crohn's disease. Study results and caveats: Clonal expansions were more frequent in active smokers than non-smokers at surgery. Every patient over 26.8% clonality showed endoscopic recurrence.

Each sample's TCRB immunosequencing used five hundred nanograms of biopsy DNA. Assay: immunoSEQ multiplex PCR; the TCRdb copy retains only in-frame clones and omits some. In the table there are 8,600 or so clones, just over 75% of which are singletons. Included were adult ileal or ileocolonic Crohn's patients indicated for ileocolonic resection. This CDR3 spans 17 amino acids. CDR1 is LNHDA and CDR2 is SQIVND in the germline V gene (reference sequence). V gave up 3 bases and J gave up 0 bases, with 17 bases separating them. V and J are TRBV19 and TRBJ1-2; tentative D call: TRBD1 (6 bases). The origin of this receptor is an adult with Crohn's disease. The sample taken for sequencing was ileal tissue. The CDR3: CASSIWVGDTANYGYTF. CDR3 bases: TGTGCCAGTAGTATTTGGGTAGGGGACACCGCTAACTATGGCTACACCTTC. Full variable domain (rest looked up from reference TRBV19 and TRBJ1-2): DGGITQSPKYLFRKEGQNVTLSCEQNLNHDAMYWYRQDPGQGLRLIYYSQIVNDFQKGDIAEGYSVSREKKESFPLTVTSAQKNPTAFYLCASSIWVGDTANYGYTFGSGTRLTVV.